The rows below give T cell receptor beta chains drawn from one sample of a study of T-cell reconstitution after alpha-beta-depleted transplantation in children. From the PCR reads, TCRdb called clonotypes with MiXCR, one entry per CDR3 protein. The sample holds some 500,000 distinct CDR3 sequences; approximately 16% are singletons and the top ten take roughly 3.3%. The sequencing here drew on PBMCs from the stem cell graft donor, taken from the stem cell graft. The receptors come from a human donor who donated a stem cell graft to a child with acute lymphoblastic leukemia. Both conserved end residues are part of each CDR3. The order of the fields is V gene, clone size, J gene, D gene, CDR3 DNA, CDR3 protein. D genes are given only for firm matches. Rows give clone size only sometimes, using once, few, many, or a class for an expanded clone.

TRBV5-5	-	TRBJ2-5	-	TGTGCCAGCAGCCGGGGACAACCCGGGGAGACCCAGTACTTC	CASSRGQPGETQYF
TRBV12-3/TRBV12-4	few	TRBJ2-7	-	TGTGCCAGCAGTATCCTGACCTCTCCCGAGCAGTACTTC	CASSILTSPEQYF
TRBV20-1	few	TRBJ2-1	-	TGCAGTGCTATCGGGAGACCCACCTACAATGAGCAGTTCTTC	CSAIGRPTYNEQFF
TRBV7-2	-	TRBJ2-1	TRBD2	TGTGCCAGCAGCTGGACTAGCGGTTGGGACAATGAGCAGTTCTTC	CASSWTSGWDNEQFF
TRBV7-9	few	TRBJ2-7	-	TGTGCCAGCAGCTCAACCAGGGGTTCCTACGAGCAGTACTTC	CASSSTRGSYEQYF
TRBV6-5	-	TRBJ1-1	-	TGTGCCAGCAGTTACCACGGGCCAGCAAACACTGAAGCTTTCTTT	CASSYHGPANTEAFF
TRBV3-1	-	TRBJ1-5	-	TGTGCCAGCAGCCGCTCTCTCGGAACAGGCGCATATAGCAATCAGCCCCAGCATTTT	CASSRSLGTGAYSNQPQHF
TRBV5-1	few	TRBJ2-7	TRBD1	TGCGCCAGCGGGACAGCTCATTCCTACGAGCAGTACTTC	CASGTAHSYEQYF
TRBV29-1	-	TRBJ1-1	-	TGCAGCGTGGCGTCGTATAACACTGAAGCTTTCTTT	CSVASYNTEAFF
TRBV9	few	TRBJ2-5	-	TGTGCCAGCAGCGCCGGTTATCAAGAGACCCAGTACTTC	CASSAGYQETQYF
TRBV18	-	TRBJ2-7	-	TGTGCCAGCTCACTGGGGGAATACTACGAGCAGTACTTC	CASSLGEYYEQYF
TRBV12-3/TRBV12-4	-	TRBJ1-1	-	TGTGCCAGCAGTTCAGTAGGGTTGCCGAACACTGAAGCTTTCTTT	CASSSVGLPNTEAFF
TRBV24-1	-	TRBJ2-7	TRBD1	TGTGCCACCAGTGAACCGGGACAGGGGATCCACGAGCAGTACTTC	CATSEPGQGIHEQYF
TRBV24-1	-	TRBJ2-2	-	TGTGCCACCAGTGATTTAAGGGCAGAATACACCGGGGAGCTGTTTTTT	CATSDLRAEYTGELFF